This TCR beta chain was recovered during a study of shared T cell receptors in the human thymus. Here immunoSEQ multiplex PCR was the method, and the copy in TCRdb shows in-frame clones only, minus some. The table has under 450,000 clones, roughly 94% seen once. The CDR3 runs to 12 residues. The germline V gene encodes CDR1 SGHTA and CDR2 FQGNSA. Trimming stripped 5 bases from V and 4 bases from J, with 7 bases between. Sequencing was done on a sample of thymocytes. The clonotype was recovered from a human donor. V and J are TRBV7-2 and TRBJ2-3; the D is unclear. CDR3 nucleotide sequence: TGTGCCAGCAGCCTGGTGTCAGATACGCAGTATTTT. Residues: CASSLVSDTQYF.